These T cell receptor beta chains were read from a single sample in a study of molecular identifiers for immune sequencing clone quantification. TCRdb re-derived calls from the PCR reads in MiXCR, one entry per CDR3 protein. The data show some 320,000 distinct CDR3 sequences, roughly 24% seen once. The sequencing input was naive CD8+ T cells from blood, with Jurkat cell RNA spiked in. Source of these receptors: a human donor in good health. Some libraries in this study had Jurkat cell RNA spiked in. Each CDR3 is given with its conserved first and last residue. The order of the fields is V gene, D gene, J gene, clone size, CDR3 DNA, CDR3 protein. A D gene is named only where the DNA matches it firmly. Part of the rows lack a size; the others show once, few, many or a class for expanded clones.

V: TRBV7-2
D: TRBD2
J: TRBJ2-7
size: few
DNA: TGTGCCAGCAGCTTCGTAGAGCGGGAGGGCCTCGAGCAGTACTTC
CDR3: CASSFVEREGLEQYF

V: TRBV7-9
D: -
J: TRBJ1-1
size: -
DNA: TGTGCCAGCAGCCCGAATTCCGACAAGGCGATGAACACTGAAGCTTTCTTT
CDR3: CASSPNSDKAMNTEAFF

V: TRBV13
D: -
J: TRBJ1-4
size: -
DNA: TGTGCCGGCAGCTTAGGCAGGTCAGGGAGAGCAACTAATGAAAAACTGTTTTTT
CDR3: CAGSLGRSGRATNEKLFF

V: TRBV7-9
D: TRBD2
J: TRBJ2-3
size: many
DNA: TGTGCCAGCAGCTTTCCGACTAGCGGGGGTGCAGATACGCAGTATTTT
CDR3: CASSFPTSGGADTQYF

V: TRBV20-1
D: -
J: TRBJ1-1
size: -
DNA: TGCAGTGCTAGAGATCGGTCGCAGAACACTGAAGCTTTCTTT
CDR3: CSARDRSQNTEAFF

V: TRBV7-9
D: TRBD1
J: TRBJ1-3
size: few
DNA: TGTGCCAGCAGCCCGATCATGGGACAGCTTGTAAACACCATATATTTT
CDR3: CASSPIMGQLVNTIYF

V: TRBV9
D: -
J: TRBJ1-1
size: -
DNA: TGTGCCAGCAGAGGAATCAGGGAATTGGACACTGAAGCTTTCTTT
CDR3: CASRGIRELDTEAFF

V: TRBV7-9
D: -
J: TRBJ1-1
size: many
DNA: TGTGCCAGCAGCAGAGAGATCACTGAAGCTTTCTTT
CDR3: CASSREITEAFF

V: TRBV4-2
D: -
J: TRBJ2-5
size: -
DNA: TGTGCCAGCAGCCAAACGGACGGTGGACCCCAGAGTGAGACCCAGTACTTC
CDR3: CASSQTDGGPQSETQYF

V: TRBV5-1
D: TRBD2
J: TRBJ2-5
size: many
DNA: TGCGCCAGCAGCTCCAGCGGGAGTGAGACCCAGTACTTC
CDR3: CASSSSGSETQYF

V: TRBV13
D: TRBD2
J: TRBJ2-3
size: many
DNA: TGTGCCAGCCGACTAGCGGGAGGTAAAGATACGCAGTATTTT
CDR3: CASRLAGGKDTQYF

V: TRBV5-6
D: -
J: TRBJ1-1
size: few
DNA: TGTGCCAGCACCCCCCTGGAGGGCGGCACTGAAGCTTTCTTT
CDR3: CASTPLEGGTEAFF

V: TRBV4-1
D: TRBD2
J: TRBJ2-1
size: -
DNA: TGCGCCAGCAGCCTGGAGGGACTAGCAATCAATGAGCAGTTCTTC
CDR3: CASSLEGLAINEQFF

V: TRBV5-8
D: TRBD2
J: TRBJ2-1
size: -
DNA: TGTGCCAGCAGCTTATCTGCGGGAGGGTTCAATGAGCAGTTCTTC
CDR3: CASSLSAGGFNEQFF

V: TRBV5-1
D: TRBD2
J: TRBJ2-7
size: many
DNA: TGCGCCAGCAGCTTAGCGGGAGGATGGTACGAGCAGTACTTC
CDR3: CASSLAGGWYEQYF

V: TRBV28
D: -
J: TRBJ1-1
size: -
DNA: TGTGCCAGCAGTTTAGGGACTAAGGACATGGGGCCGAACACTGAAGCTTTCTTT
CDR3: CASSLGTKDMGPNTEAFF

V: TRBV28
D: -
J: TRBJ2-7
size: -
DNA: TGTGCCAGCAGCCCCCAGCGCCGGGCCAACCAGCAGTACTTC
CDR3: CASSPQRRANQQYF

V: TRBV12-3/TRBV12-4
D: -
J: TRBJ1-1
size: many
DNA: TGTGCCAGCAGCCGCCCGCCGGGGCAGAACACTGAAGCTTTCTTT
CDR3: CASSRPPGQNTEAFF

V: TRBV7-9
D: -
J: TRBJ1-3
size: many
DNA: TGTGCCAGCAGCGGAAGGGGACTCCCCGGAAACACCATATATTTT
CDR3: CASSGRGLPGNTIYF

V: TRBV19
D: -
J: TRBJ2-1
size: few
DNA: TGTGCCAGTAGTATGATCCCGGCCGGTTACTACAATGAGCAGTTCTTC
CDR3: CASSMIPAGYYNEQFF

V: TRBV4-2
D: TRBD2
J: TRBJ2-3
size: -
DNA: TGTGCCAGCAGCCAAGAAATGGCGGGAGGGCCAATAGATACGCAGTATTTT
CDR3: CASSQEMAGGPIDTQYF

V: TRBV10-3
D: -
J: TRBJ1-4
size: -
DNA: TGTGCCATCAGGACAGCAACTAATGAAAAACTGTTTTTT
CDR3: CAIRTATNEKLFF

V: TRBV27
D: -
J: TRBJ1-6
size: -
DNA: TGTGCCAGCCGCGATTCGCCCCATAATTCACCCCTCCACTTT
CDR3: CASRDSPHNSPLHF

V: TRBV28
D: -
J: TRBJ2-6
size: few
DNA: TGTGCCAGCACATTCTTCTCTGGGGCCAACGTCCTGACTTTC
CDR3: CASTFFSGANVLTF

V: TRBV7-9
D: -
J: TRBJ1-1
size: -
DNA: TGTGCCAGCAGCTCTGGTATGAACACTGAAGTTTTCTTT
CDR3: CASSSGMNTEVFF

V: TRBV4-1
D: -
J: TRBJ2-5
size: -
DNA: TGCGCCAGCAGCCAAGATCGGGCCGGCGTCGAGCCCCAGTACTTC
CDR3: CASSQDRAGVEPQYF

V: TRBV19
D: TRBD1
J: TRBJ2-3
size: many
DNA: TGTGCCAGTAGCTCCCCGGACAGGGGGATCAGAGATACGCAGTATTTT
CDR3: CASSSPDRGIRDTQYF

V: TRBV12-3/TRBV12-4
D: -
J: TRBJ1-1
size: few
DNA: TGTGCCAGCAGGGCCGCGACAGGACCGAACACTGAAGCTTTCTTT
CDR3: CASRAATGPNTEAFF

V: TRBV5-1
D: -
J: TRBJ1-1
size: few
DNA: TGCGCCAGCAGCTTGTCGGGGGGCGATTTGACTGAAGCTTTCTTT
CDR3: CASSLSGGDLTEAFF

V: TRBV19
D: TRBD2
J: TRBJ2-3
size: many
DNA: TGTGCCAGTACCAGCTGGGGACTAGCGACTGACACAGATACGCAGTATTTT
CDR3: CASTSWGLATDTDTQYF

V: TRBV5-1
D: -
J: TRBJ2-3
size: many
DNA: TGCGCCAGCAGCTGGACCAATGCAGGGGTAGCAGATACGCAGTATTTT
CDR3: CASSWTNAGVADTQYF

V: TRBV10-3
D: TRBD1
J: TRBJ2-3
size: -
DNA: TGTGCCATCAGTGATCCGGGACAGGCCCGAGATACGCAGTATTTT
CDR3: CAISDPGQARDTQYF

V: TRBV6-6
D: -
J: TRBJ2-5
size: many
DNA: TGTGCCGGCTCACGGGGGCTCCAAGAGACCCAGTACTTC
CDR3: CAGSRGLQETQYF

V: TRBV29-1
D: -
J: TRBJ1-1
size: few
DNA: TGCAGCGTCCAGAGGAACACTGAAGCTTTCTTT
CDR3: CSVQRNTEAFF

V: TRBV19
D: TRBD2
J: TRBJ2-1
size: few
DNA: TGTGCCAGTAGTCGGGGACTAGGGCCCTACAATGAGCAGTTCTTC
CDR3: CASSRGLGPYNEQFF

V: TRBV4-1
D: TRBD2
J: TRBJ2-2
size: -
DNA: TGCGCCAGCAGCCAAGTGCTAGCGGGAGGAGGGGCGCTGTTTTTT
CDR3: CASSQVLAGGGALFF

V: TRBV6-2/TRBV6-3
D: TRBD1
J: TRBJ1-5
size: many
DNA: TGTGCCAGCAGTCCTGACAGGGGAGGGAGCCAGCCCCAGCATTTT
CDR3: CASSPDRGGSQPQHF

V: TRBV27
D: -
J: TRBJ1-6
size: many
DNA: TGTGCCAGCAGTTTAAGGGGGATGAAGGTATCACCCCTCCACTTT
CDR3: CASSLRGMKVSPLHF

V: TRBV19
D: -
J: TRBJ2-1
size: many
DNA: TGTGCCAGTATTGCAACAGACGGTGAGCAGTTCTTC
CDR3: CASIATDGEQFF

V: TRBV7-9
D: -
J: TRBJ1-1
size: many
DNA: TGTGCCAGCAGCCCGGGCGAGGGGGGAGGTACTGAAGCTTTCTTT
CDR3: CASSPGEGGGTEAFF

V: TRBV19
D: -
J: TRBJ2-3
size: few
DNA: TGTGCCAGTAGAGGTTTGTCGTTGGGGACAGATACGCAGTATTTT
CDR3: CASRGLSLGTDTQYF

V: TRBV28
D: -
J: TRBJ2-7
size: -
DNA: TGTGCCAGCAGGGCCTTGGGGTACGAGCAGTACTTC
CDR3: CASRALGYEQYF

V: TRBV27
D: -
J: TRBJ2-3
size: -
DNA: TGTGCCAGCAGTCGAATCGAGGGAGGCGAAGATACGCAGTATTTT
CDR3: CASSRIEGGEDTQYF